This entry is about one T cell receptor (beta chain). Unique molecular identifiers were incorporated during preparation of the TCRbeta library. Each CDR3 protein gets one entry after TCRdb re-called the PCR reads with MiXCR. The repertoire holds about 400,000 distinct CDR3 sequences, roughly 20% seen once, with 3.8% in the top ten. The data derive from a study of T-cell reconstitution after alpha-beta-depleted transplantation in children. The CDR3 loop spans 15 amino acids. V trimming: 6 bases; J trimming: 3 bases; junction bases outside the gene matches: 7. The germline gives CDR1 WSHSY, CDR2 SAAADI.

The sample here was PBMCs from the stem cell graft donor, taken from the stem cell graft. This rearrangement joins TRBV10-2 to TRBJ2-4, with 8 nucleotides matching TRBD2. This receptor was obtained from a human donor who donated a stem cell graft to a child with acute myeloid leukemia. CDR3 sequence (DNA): TGCGCCAGCAGCGAGCGGGAGTGGGTCAAAAACATTCAGTACTTC. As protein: CASSEREWVKNIQYF.